This T cell receptor beta chain came from a study of blood T cells in healthy people across ages. Study results and caveats: The study lacked donor CMV status, which possibly confounded expanded clonotype changes.

For this clonotype: The antigen remains undetermined.

PCR was performed a second time for about 7 to 11 cycles using a sample-barcoded 5' primer and a J-beta primer mix. Each CDR3 protein gets one entry after TCRdb re-called the 5' RACE reads with MiXCR. The data hold fewer than 2 million distinct CDR3 sequences, with about 39% observed a single time. Every sample gave at least 6 micrograms of total RNA when it was extracted. This CDR3 comprises 16 residues. V was pared by 0 bases and J by 3 bases, with 14 bases between. CDR1 and CDR2 from the germline V gene are SGHRS and YFSETQ. The clonotype was recovered from a human donor in good health. This chain uses TRBV5-1 with TRBJ2-3; D not certain. The specimen sequenced was blood. The CDR3 spells CASSLAPPGGTDTQYF. CDR3 nucleotide sequence: TGCGCCAGCAGCTTGGCCCCCCCGGGCGGTACAGATACGCAGTATTTT.